The next 8 T cell receptor beta chains were all read from a single sample in a study of CD8+CD57+ T cells in acquired aplastic anemia. For sequencing, patients were chosen who had shown expansion of CD8+CD57+ cells by flow cytometry. Both TCR beta VDJ combination and CDR3 sequence profiling were carried out. Genomic DNA was the template for this profiling. TCRdb called the reads again in MiXCR, with one record for every CDR3 protein. In the table there are roughly 170,000 distinct CDR3 sequences, around 50% of which are singletons. The sample taken for sequencing was sorted CD4+, CD8+, or CD8+CD57+ T cells (not recorded which) from PBMCs. These receptor sequences come from a human donor with aplastic anemia.

This clonotype was picked up a small number of times. This rearrangement joins TRBV19 to TRBJ2-3, with 7 nucleotides matching TRBD1. V trimming: 5 bases; J trimming: 4 bases; junction bases outside the gene matches: 6. Germline V gene lookup returns CDR1 LNHDA and CDR2 SQIVND (reference sequence). The CDR3 sequence is 14 residues long. For the CDR3, the DNA is TGTGCCAGTAGTTTAAGGCAGGGGGCAGATACGCAGTATTTT. Protein sequence: CASSLRQGADTQYF.

This clonotype came up a few times. The chain uses TRBV15 and TRBJ1-3; D is unresolved. The germline CDR1 and CDR2 sequences are LNHNV and YYDKDF (reference sequence). V dropped 0 bases and J dropped 0 bases, with 9 bases sitting between them. The CDR3 runs to 16 residues. The CDR3 reads CATSRDRSVSGNTIYF. CDR3 nucleotides: TGTGCCACCAGCAGAGATCGAAGTGTCTCTGGAAACACCATATATTTT. The full variable domain, rest sourced from reference TRBV15 and TRBJ1-3, is DAMVIQNPRYQVTQFGKPVTLSCSQTLNHNVMYWYQQKSSQAPKLLFHYYDKDFNNEADTPDNFQSRRPNTSFCFLDIRSPGLGDTAMYLCATSRDRSVSGNTIYFGEGSWLTVV.

V and J are TRBV6-1 and TRBJ1-2; 8 nucleotides agree with TRBD1. This CDR3 is 15 amino acids long. V lost 3 bases to trimming and J lost 6 bases; unmatched junction nucleotides: 9. Germline-derived CDR1 and CDR2 are MNHNS and SASEGT. CDR3 in amino acids: CASSDPDRVADGYTF. DNA of the CDR3: TGTGCCAGCAGTGACCCGGACAGGGTCGCGGATGGCTACACCTTC.

The chain links TRBV3-1 to TRBJ2-3; D is unresolved. Germline values: CDR1 LGHDT, CDR2 YNNKEL (reference sequence). Trimming took 3 bases from V and 1 from J, leaving 5 bases between them. The CDR3 sequence is 13 residues long. The CDR3 region is CASSHSGTDTQYF. In DNA form, the CDR3 reads TGTGCCAGCAGCCACAGTGGCACAGATACGCAGTATTTT.

This clonotype was counted ten times or more. The chain combines TRBV7-9 with TRBJ2-7; D is unclear. The CDR3 has 12 residues. V lost 8 bases and J 6 bases, leaving 14 bases between the germline ends. The germline gives CDR1 SEHNR, CDR2 FQNEAQ (reference sequence). CDR3 amino acids: CASVWDTGEQYF. In DNA form, the CDR3 reads TGTGCCAGCGTATGGGATACGGGCGAGCAGTACTTC.

This clonotype has only a few counts. This chain joins TRBV15 and TRBJ2-7; D gene uncertain. This CDR3 is built from 14 residues. V dropped 0 bases and J dropped 3 bases, with 9 bases sitting between them. Germline CDR1 reads LNHNV; CDR2 reads YYDKDF (reference sequence). The CDR3 region is CATSRDSSGYEQYF. The CDR3 nucleotides read TGTGCCACCAGCAGAGATTCTTCGGGCTACGAGCAGTACTTC.

This rearrangement joins TRBV7-9 to TRBJ1-5; 8 bases agree with TRBD1. Germline V gene data show CDR1 as SEHNR and CDR2 as FQNEAQ (reference sequence). The CDR3 sequence is 15 residues long. J lost 6 bases, V lost 2 bases, and 6 bases had no gene match. The CDR3: CASSLNSGGGQPQHF. CDR3 in DNA: TGTGCCAGCAGCTTAAATTCAGGGGGCGGTCAGCCCCAGCATTTT.

This clonotype occurred a few times. The chain employs TRBV12-3 or TRBV12-4 and TRBJ1-1; 9 bases fit TRBD1. Losses at the gene ends were 1 base for V and 4 bases for J; bases not matched to a gene: 7. The CDR3 contains 16 residues. CDR3 in amino acids: CASSLGFGTGSTEAFF. DNA for the CDR3: TGTGCCAGCAGTTTAGGGTTCGGGACAGGGTCCACTGAAGCTTTCTTT.